This record concerns one T cell receptor (beta chain) sequence. The data were obtained in a study of technical replicates of blood from a handful of donors. Clones were read by immunoSEQ multiplex PCR, and TCRdb kept only the in-frame ones, dropping some. The data hold about 50,000 clones, with approximately 95% observed a single time. Germline CDR1 reads SGHRS; CDR2 reads YFSETQ. The V gene end was trimmed by 4 bases and the J gene end by 2 bases; junction bases not matched to a gene: 6. This CDR3 region has 14 residues. V usage is TRBV5-1 and J usage is TRBJ2-7, with 7 bases fitting TRBD1. Sequencing was carried out using T cells isolated from PBMCs. The clonotype originates from a human donor in good health. This CDR3 is CASSPKTGTYEQYF. The CDR3 DNA sequence: TGCGCCAGCAGCCCGAAGACAGGGACCTACGAGCAGTACTTC.